A single sample is the source of the 8 T cell receptor beta chains below, sequenced in a study of T cell repertoires and HLA-DP antigens. Measured with immunoSEQ multiplex PCR; TCRdb has only the in-frame clones, and not every one. Among 3,500 to 4,000 clones listed, 76% were seen once. After approximately 16 days, CD4+ cells were restimulated 20 to 30 h with the same allogeneic DPB1. Cells were stimulated with HeLa cells transduced with HLA-DPA1/DPB1, HLA-DM, invariant chain and CD80. Input material: CD137- CD4+ T cells from cultured PBMCs. The receptors were sampled from a young woman in good health and CMV-seronegative.

The chain joins TRBV9 to TRBJ1-1, with D tentatively TRBD1 (5 bases). The ends were cut back, 0 bases at V and 0 bases at J, with 18 bases in the middle. The V gene's germline CDR1 is SGDLS and CDR2 YYNGEE. The CDR3 has 18 residues. CDR3 DNA: TGTGCCAGCAGCGTAGCTACGGGCACCCGGGGCTTGAACACTGAAGCTTTCTTT. It specifies CASSVATGTRGLNTEAFF.

The chain carries TRBV25-1 and TRBJ2-3; D assignment may be TRBD1 or TRBD2 (5 bases each). The V end was cut by 7 bases, the J end by 6 bases, with 14 bases between. Germline V gene data show CDR1 as MGHDK and CDR2 as SYGVNS. The CDR3 length is 13 residues. The CDR3 nucleotides are TGTGCCAGCATGGCTAGTTGGGGGGATACGCAGTATTTT. This gives the protein CASMASWGDTQYF.

This clone was observed a few times. The chain is built from TRBV5-5 and TRBJ2-5, with 14 bases aligning to TRBD2. There are 16 residues in the CDR3. The germline V gene encodes CDR1 SGHKS and CDR2 YYEKEE (reference sequence). Germline trimming cut 1 base from V and 2 bases from J; bases unmatched to any gene: 1. This CDR3 is CASSLRTSGGQETQYF. Written as DNA, the CDR3 is TGTGCCAGCAGCTTGAGGACTAGCGGGGGGCAAGAGACCCAGTACTTC.

This clone has a handful of counts. The chain recombines TRBV4-2 with TRBJ2-7, with TRBD1 as a possible D gene (5 bases). The V gene's germline CDR1 is LGHNA and CDR2 YNFKEQ. The V gene lost 4 bases and the J gene lost 6 bases, with 10 bases spanning the gap. CDR3 length: 12 amino acids. CDR3 region: CASSPRTGEQYF. DNA for the CDR3: TGTGCCAGCAGCCCTCGAACAGGCGAGCAGTACTTC.

V and J are TRBV7-6 and TRBJ2-1, with D possibly matching TRBD2 (6 bases). The CDR3 runs 16 residues. Germline V CDR1 and CDR2: SGHVS, FNYEAQ. V lost 5 bases and J lost 0, with 14 bases in between. CDR3 protein: CASSPIRGSSYNEQFF. The CDR3 bases are TGTGCCAGCAGCCCAATTCGGGGGAGCTCCTACAATGAGCAGTTCTTC.

The J gene is TRBJ1-3, the V gene TRBV5-4; the match to TRBD1 covers 9 bases. With V trimmed by 0 bases and J by 4 bases, 5 bases remained unmatched. The CDR3 consists of 16 residues. Germline V gives CDR1 SGHNT, CDR2 YYREEE (reference sequence). The chain's CDR3 is CASSLEQGARGNTIYF. The CDR3 DNA follows: TGTGCCAGCAGCTTGGAACAGGGGGCGCGAGGAAACACCATATATTTT.

This chain connects TRBV19 to TRBJ1-5, with TRBD1 matching over 8 bases. This CDR3 contains 17 residues. Germline V gives CDR1 LNHDA, CDR2 SQIVND (reference sequence). Trimming removed 4 bases from V and 1 base from J; junction bases left unmatched: 9. CDR3 nucleotides: TGTGCCAGTAGTACGGAGGCAGGGGGCAGCAGCAATCAGCCCCAGCATTTT. Encoded protein: CASSTEAGGSSNQPQHF.

This clone was detected only a few times. This chain uses TRBV7-9 with TRBJ2-1, with 9 nucleotides matching TRBD2. V was clipped by 5 bases and J by 9 bases; unmatched bases: 17. The CDR3 is 17 residues long. In germline, CDR1 is SEHNR, CDR2 FQNEAQ (reference sequence). The CDR3 DNA follows: TGTGCCAGCAGCAAAGGAGGGTATCGAGCGGGGGGTCTTGAGCAGTTCTTC. Translating it yields CASSKGGYRAGGLEQFF.